Described below is a single TCR beta chain sequence and its context. The antigen is unknown. The V gene lost 5 bases and the J gene lost 9 bases, with 14 bases spanning the gap. This CDR3 region has 13 residues. The germline gives CDR1 SGHAT, CDR2 FQNNGV. These data originate in a study of cytomegalovirus exposure and HLA in healthy donors. Findings and limits, study-wide: Later findings reportedly placed an Asian-associated ancestry cluster below the roughly 670-donor mean for N-insertions.

Primers for the PCR totalled 60 Vbeta and 13 Jbeta. Sequencing used immunoSEQ multiplex PCR; TCRdb keeps in-frame clones, though not all of them. The table records hundreds of thousands of clones, approximately 80% of them present only once. Sequencing input: PBMCs. This TCR was sampled from a man aged 35 to 55 in good health and CMV-seronegative. The J gene is TRBJ2-1, the V gene TRBV11-2, with D perhaps TRBD2 (5 bases). The CDR3 sequence is CASSPGRALEQFF. The CDR3 region has the DNA TGTGCCAGCAGCCCTGGGAGAGCACTTGAGCAGTTCTTC.